These T cell receptor beta chains were read from a single sample in a study of vaccination and CD4 T cells after COVID-19. Their antigens are not known. TCRdb re-derived calls from the PCR reads in MiXCR, one entry per CDR3 protein. The top ten hold about an eighth of the sample, which has under 15,000 distinct CDR3 sequences, less than 75% seen once. Sample: CD4+ T cells from blood, cultured in vitro. All receptors come from a human donor who had recovered from COVID-19. CDR3s include the opening cysteine and the closing phenylalanine or tryptophan. A D gene is named only where the DNA matches it firmly. Clone size is not always given. Where it is, it says once, few, many or a class for expanded clones.

.	TRBJ2-7	TRBV19	.	CASSALVGSDEQYF	TGTGCCAGTAGTGCGTTAGTAGGATCAGACGAGCAGTACTTC
TRBD1	TRBJ1-1	TRBV6-1	.	CASSPQTGGWTEAFF	TGTGCCAGCAGTCCTCAGACAGGGGGTTGGACTGAAGCTTTCTTT
.	TRBJ2-3	TRBV11-2	.	CASSLDGGKTDTQYF	TGTGCCAGCAGCTTAGATGGGGGCAAAACAGATACGCAGTATTTT
TRBD1	TRBJ2-1	TRBV7-6	.	CASSSDRARGNEQFF	TGTGCCAGCAGCTCCGACAGGGCCAGGGGGAATGAGCAGTTCTTC
.	TRBJ1-1	TRBV6-1	.	CASGRDPLNTEAFF	TGTGCCAGCGGGCGGGATCCTTTGAACACTGAAGCTTTCTTT
TRBD2	TRBJ2-5	TRBV6-1	.	CASSQTSGEQETQYF	TGTGCCAGCAGCCAGACTAGCGGAGAACAAGAGACCCAGTACTTC
TRBD2	TRBJ2-2	TRBV20-1	.	CSARDWASGGSTGELFF	TGCAGTGCTAGAGATTGGGCTAGCGGGGGAAGCACCGGGGAGCTGTTTTTT
.	TRBJ2-7	TRBV24-1	.	CATGTFLSYEQYF	TGTGCCACAGGGACTTTTTTATCCTACGAGCAGTACTTC
.	TRBJ2-5	TRBV20-1	.	CSARDFRTPSRETQYF	TGCAGTGCTAGAGATTTTAGGACCCCCTCCAGAGAGACCCAGTACTTC
TRBD2	TRBJ2-3	TRBV19	.	CASTTGLAPDTQYF	TGTGCCAGTACCACCGGACTAGCGCCAGATACGCAGTATTTT
TRBD2	TRBJ2-1	TRBV2	few	CASNQVSGSGNEQFF	TGTGCCAGCAACCAGGTTAGCGGGAGTGGGAATGAGCAGTTCTTC
TRBD1	TRBJ1-6	TRBV7-6	.	CASSLGTGKGSPLHF	TGTGCCAGCAGCCTAGGGACAGGGAAGGGTTCACCCCTCCACTTT
.	TRBJ2-7	TRBV7-6	few	CASSPPGAEGEQYF	TGTGCCAGCAGCCCCCCGGGGGCAGAGGGGGAGCAGTACTTC
.	TRBJ2-3	TRBV6-5	.	CASSYTKPGITTDTQYF	TGTGCCAGCAGTTACACGAAACCGGGAATAACCACAGATACGCAGTATTTT
TRBD2	TRBJ2-7	TRBV6-1	.	CASTLRGGSSYEQYF	TGCGCCAGCACGCTAAGGGGCGGGAGCTCCTACGAGCAGTACTTC
.	TRBJ2-3	TRBV7-9	few	CASSLLRPSTDTQYF	TGTGCCAGCAGCTTATTGAGGCCGAGCACAGATACGCAGTATTTT
.	TRBJ1-1	TRBV5-4	.	CASSLVGPTNTEAFF	TGTGCCAGCAGCTTGGTGGGTCCAACTAACACTGAAGCTTTCTTT
TRBD2	TRBJ2-7	TRBV6-5	.	CASSYFAGERHEQYF	TGTGCCAGCAGTTACTTCGCGGGGGAGAGGCACGAGCAGTACTTC
.	TRBJ2-2	TRBV29-1	.	CSVEEGPPGELFF	TGCAGCGTTGAAGAGGGACCCCCCGGGGAGCTGTTTTTT
.	TRBJ2-7	TRBV15	once	CATSKDGYEQYF	TGTGCCACCAGCAAAGACGGCTACGAGCAGTACTTC
.	TRBJ2-7	TRBV7-2	few	CASSLAAYEQYF	TGTGCCAGCAGCTTAGCGGCCTACGAGCAGTACTTC
.	TRBJ1-1	TRBV2	few	CASSEVVDRMNTEAFF	TGTGCCAGCAGTGAAGTGGTTGACAGAATGAACACTGAAGCTTTCTTT
.	TRBJ2-5	TRBV6-1	.	CASSEIWGPETQYF	TGTGCCAGCAGTGAAATATGGGGGCCAGAGACCCAGTACTTC
.	TRBJ1-1	TRBV19	.	CASSNRQSRSAFF	TGTGCCAGTAGTAACCGTCAGAGCCGGTCGGCTTTCTTT
TRBD1	TRBJ2-7	TRBV7-2	.	CASSRYGTGRSYEQYF	TGTGCCAGCAGCCGTTATGGGACAGGGCGATCCTACGAGCAGTACTTC
TRBD2	TRBJ2-1	TRBV6-1	.	CASYGTSAYNEQFF	TGTGCCAGCTACGGGACTAGCGCTTACAATGAGCAGTTCTTC
.	TRBJ1-4	TRBV20-1	.	CSAMPGHSTNEKLFF	TGCAGTGCCATGCCGGGACACTCAACTAATGAAAAACTGTTTTTT
.	TRBJ1-5	TRBV12-3/TRBV12-4	.	CASSLDRVQPQHF	TGTGCCAGCAGTTTAGACAGGGTTCAGCCCCAGCATTTT
.	TRBJ2-1	TRBV15	.	CATSREGRDEQFF	TGTGCCACCAGCAGAGAGGGGCGGGATGAGCAGTTCTTC